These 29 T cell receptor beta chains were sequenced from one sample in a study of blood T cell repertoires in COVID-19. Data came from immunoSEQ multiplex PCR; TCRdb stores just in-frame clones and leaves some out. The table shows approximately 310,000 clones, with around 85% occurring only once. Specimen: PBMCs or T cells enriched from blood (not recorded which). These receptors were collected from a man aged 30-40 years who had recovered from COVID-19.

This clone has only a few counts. DNA for the CDR3: TGTGCCAGCAGCCTAGGGGACAGGGTGGGCTACGAGCAGTACTTC. This sequence encodes CASSLGDRVGYEQYF. The chain recombines TRBV7-8 with TRBJ2-7; 9 nucleotides agree with TRBD1. V gave up 5 bases and J gave up 3 bases; unmatched junction bases: 8. The CDR3 sequence is 15 residues long. Germline-derived CDR1 and CDR2 are SGHVS and FQNEAQ.

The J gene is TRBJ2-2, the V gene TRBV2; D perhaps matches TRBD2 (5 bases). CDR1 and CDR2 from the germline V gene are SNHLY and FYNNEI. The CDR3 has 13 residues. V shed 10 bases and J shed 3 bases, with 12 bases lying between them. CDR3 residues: CATYPGDTGELFF. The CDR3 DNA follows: TGTGCCACCTACCCCGGGGACACCGGGGAGCTGTTTTTT.

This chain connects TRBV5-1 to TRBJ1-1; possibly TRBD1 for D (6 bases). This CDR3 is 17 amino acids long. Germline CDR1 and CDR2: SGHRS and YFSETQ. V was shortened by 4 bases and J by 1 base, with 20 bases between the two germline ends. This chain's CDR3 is CASSGKGVMAKNTEAFF. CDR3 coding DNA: TGCGCCAGCAGCGGCAAGGGGGTCATGGCGAAGAACACTGAAGCTTTCTTT.

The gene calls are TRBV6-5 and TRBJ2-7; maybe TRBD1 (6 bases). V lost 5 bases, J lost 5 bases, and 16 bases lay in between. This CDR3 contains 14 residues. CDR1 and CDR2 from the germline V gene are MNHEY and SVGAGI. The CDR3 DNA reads TGTGCCAGCAGTCACAGGGTTAATTTTAACGAGCAGTACTTC. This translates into CASSHRVNFNEQYF.

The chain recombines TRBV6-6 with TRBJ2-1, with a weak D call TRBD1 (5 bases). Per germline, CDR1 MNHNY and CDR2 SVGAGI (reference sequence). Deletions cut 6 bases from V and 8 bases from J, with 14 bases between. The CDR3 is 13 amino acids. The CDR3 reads CASRDGQGHEQFF. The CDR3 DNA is TGTGCCAGCAGGGACGGGCAGGGCCATGAGCAGTTCTTC.

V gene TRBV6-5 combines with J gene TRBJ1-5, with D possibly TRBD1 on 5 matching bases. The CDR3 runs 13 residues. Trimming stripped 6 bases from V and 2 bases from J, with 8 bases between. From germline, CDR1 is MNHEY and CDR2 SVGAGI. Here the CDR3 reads CASRGEGNQPQHF. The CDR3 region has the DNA TGTGCCAGCAGGGGGGAGGGCAATCAGCCCCAGCATTTT.

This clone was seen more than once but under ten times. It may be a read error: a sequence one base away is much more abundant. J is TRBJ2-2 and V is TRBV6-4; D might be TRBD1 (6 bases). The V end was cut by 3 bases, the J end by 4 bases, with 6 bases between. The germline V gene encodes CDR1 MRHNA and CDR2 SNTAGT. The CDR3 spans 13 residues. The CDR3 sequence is CASSEGATGELFF. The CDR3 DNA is TGTGCCAGCAGTGAGGGGGCCACCGGGGAGCTGTTTTTT.

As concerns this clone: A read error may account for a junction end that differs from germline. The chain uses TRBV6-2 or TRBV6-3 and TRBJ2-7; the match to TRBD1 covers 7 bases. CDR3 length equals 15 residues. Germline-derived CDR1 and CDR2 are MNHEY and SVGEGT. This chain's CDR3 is CTSSPPRQGTYEQYF. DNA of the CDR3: TGTACCAGCAGTCCACCAAGACAGGGTACCTACGAGCAGTACTTC.

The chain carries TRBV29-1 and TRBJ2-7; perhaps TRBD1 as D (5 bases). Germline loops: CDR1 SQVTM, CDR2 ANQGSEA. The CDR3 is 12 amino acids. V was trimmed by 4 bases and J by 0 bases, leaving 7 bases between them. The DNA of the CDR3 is TGCAGCGTTGGCAGGGACTCCTACGAGCAGTACTTC. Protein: CSVGRDSYEQYF.

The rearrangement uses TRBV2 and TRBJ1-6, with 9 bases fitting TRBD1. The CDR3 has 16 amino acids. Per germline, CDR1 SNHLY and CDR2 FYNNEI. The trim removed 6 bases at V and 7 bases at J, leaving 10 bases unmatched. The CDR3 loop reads CASSAGTGFSNSPLHF. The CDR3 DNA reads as TGTGCCAGCAGCGCCGGGACAGGGTTTAGCAATTCACCCCTCCACTTT.

This CDR3 reads CSAMGQGGGYF. The CDR3 nucleotides read TGCAGTGCTATGGGACAGGGAGGAGGGTACTTC. This sequence joins TRBV20-1 and TRBJ2-7; 9 positions match TRBD1. The CDR3 consists of 11 residues. Germline V gives CDR1 DFQATT, CDR2 SNEGSKA (reference sequence). Germline trimming cut 4 bases from V and 12 bases from J; bases unmatched to any gene: 7.

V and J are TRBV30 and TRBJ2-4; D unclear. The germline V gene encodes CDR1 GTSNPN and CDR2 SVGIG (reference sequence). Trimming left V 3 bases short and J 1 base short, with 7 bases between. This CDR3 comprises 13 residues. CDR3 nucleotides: TGTGCCTGGAGGGCCCCGGCCAAAAACATTCAGTACTTC. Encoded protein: CAWRAPAKNIQYF.

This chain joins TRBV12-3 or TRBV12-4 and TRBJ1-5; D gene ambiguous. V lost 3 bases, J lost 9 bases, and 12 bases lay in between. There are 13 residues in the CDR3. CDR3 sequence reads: CASSFGPQTPQHF. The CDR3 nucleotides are TGTGCCAGCAGTTTTGGGCCCCAGACGCCCCAGCATTTT.

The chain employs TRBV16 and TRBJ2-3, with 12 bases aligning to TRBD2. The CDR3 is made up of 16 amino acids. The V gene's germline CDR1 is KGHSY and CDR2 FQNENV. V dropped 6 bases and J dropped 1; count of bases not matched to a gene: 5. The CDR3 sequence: CASSPLAGGRTDTQYF. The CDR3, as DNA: TGTGCCAGCAGTCCACTAGCGGGGGGCCGCACAGATACGCAGTATTTT.

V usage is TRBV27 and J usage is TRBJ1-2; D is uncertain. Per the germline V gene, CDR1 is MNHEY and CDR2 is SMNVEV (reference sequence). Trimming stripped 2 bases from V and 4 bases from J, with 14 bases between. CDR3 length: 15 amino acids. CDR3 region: CASSLGEPAVYGYTF. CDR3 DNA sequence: TGTGCCAGCAGTTTAGGAGAGCCTGCGGTCTATGGCTACACCTTC.

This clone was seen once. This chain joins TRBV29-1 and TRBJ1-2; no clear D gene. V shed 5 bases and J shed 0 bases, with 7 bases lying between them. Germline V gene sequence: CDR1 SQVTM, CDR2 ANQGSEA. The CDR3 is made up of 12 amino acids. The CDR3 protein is CSVRTANYGYTF. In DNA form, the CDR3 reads TGCAGCGTTCGTACAGCTAACTATGGCTACACCTTC.

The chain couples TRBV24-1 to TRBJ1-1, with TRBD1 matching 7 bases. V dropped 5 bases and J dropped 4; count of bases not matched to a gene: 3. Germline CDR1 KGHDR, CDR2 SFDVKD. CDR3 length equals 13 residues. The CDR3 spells CATSGAGGTEAFF. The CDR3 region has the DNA TGTGCCACCAGTGGAGCAGGGGGCACTGAAGCTTTCTTT.

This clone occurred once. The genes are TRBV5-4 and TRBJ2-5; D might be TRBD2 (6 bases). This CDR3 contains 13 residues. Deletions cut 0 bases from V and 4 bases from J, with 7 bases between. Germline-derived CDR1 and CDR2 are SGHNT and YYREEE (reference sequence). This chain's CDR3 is CASSLGGIETQYF. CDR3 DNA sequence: TGTGCCAGCAGCTTGGGCGGGATAGAGACCCAGTACTTC.

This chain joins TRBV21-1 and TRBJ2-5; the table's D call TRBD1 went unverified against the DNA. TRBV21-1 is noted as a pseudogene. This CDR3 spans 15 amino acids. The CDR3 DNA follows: TGTGCCAGCAGCAAAGGAGACAGCCTCGGGGAGACCCAGTACTTC. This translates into CASSKGDSLGETQYF.

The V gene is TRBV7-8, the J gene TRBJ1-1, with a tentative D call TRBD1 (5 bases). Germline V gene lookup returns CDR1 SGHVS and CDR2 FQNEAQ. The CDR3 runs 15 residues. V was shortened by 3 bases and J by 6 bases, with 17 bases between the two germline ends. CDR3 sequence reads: CASSLGGTLGAEAFF. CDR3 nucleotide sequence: TGTGCCAGCAGCTTGGGGGGAACCCTAGGGGCTGAAGCTTTCTTT.

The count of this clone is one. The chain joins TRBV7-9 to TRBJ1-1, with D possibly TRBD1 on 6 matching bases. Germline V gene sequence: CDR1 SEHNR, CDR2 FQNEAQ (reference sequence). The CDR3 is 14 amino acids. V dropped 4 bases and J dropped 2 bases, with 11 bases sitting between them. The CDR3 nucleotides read TGTGCCAGCAGCTATGGACAGATTAACACTGAAGCTTTCTTT. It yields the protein CASSYGQINTEAFF.

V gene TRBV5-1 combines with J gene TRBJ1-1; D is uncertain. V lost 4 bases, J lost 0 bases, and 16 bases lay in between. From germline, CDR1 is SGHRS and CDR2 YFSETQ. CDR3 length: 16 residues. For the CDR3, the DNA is TGCGCCAGCAGCCGGGAACCCGGGGTCATGAACACTGAAGCTTTCTTT. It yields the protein CASSREPGVMNTEAFF.

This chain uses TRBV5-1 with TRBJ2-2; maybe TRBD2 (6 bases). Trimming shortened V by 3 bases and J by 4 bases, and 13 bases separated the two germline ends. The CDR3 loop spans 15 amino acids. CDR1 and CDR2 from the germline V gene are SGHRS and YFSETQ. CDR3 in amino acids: CASSWRGEGTGELFF. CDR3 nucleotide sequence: TGCGCCAGCAGCTGGCGGGGCGAGGGCACCGGGGAGCTGTTTTTT.

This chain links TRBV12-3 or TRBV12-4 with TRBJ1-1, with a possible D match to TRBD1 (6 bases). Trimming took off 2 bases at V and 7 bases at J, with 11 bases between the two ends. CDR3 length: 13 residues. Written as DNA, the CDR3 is TGTGCCAGCAGTTTATCAGGGGCTGGTGAAGCTTTCTTT. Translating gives CASSLSGAGEAFF.

The CDR3: CASSDSSNQPQHF. The DNA for the CDR3 is TGTGCCAGCTCAGACTCTAGCAATCAGCCCCAGCATTTT. This sequence joins TRBV18 and TRBJ1-5; unclear D gene. Germline CDR1 and CDR2: KGHSH and LQKENI. V was clipped by 5 bases and J by 0 bases, with 5 bases between them. The CDR3 has 13 amino acids.

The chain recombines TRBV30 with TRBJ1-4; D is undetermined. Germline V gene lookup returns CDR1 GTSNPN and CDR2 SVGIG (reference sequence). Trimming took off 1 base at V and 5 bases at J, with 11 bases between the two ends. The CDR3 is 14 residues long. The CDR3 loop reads CAWSAANNNEKLFF. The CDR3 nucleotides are TGTGCCTGGAGTGCAGCGAACAACAATGAAAAACTGTTTTTT. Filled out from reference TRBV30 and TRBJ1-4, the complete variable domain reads SQTIHQWPATLVQPVGSPLSLECTVEGTSNPNLYWYRQAAGRGLQLLFYSVGIGQISSEVPQNLSASRPQDRQFILSSKKLLLSDSGFYLCAWSAANNNEKLFFGSGTQLSVL.

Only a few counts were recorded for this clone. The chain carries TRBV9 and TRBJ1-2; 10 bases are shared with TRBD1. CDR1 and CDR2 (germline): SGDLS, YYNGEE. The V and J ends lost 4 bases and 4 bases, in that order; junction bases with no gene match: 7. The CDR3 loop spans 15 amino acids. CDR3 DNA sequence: TGTGCCAGCAGCCCGCGGGACAGGGGCACCTATGGCTACACCTTC. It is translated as CASSPRDRGTYGYTF.

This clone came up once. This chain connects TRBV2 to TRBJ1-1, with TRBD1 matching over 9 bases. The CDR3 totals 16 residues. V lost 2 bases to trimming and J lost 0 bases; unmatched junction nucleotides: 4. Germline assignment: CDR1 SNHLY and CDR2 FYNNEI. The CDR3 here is CASSERGQGMNTEAFF. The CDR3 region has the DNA TGTGCCAGCAGTGAACGGGGACAGGGAATGAACACTGAAGCTTTCTTT.

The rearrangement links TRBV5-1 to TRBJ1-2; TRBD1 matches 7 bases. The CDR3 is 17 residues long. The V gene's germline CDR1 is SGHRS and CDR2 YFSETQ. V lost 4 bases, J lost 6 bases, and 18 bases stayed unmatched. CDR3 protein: CASSPETGTLTTNGYTF. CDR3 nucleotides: TGCGCCAGCAGCCCCGAGACAGGGACTTTGACTACCAATGGCTACACCTTC.